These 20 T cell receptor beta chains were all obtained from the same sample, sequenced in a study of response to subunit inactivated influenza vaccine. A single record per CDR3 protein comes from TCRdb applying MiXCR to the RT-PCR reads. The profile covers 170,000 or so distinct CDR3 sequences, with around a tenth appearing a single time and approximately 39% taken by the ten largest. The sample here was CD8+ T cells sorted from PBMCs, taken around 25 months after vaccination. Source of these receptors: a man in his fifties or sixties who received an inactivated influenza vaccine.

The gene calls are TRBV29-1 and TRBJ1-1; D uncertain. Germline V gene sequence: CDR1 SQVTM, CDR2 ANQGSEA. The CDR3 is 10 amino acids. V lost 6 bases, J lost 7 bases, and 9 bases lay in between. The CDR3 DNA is TGCAGCGTCGCCCCCGATGAAGCTTTCTTT. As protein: CSVAPDEAFF.

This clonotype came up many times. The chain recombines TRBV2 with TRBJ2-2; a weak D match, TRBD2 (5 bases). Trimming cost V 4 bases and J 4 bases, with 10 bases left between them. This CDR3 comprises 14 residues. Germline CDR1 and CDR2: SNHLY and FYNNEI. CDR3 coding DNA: TGTGCCAGCAGTGCCCGGGGAACCACCGGGGAGCTGTTTTTT. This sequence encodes CASSARGTTGELFF.

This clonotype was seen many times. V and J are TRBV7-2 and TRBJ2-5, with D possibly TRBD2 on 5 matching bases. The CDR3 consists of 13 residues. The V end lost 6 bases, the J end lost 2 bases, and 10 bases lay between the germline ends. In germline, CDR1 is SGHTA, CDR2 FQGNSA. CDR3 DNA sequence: TGTGCCAGCAGTATTAGCGTTCAAGAGACCCAGTACTTC. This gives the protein CASSISVQETQYF.

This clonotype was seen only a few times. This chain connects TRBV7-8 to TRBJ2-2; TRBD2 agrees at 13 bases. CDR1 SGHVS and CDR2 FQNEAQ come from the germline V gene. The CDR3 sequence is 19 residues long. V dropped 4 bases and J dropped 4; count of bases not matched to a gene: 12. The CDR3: CASSWTLLAGGPGTGELFF. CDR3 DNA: TGTGCCAGCAGCTGGACCTTACTAGCGGGAGGGCCGGGCACCGGGGAGCTGTTTTTT.

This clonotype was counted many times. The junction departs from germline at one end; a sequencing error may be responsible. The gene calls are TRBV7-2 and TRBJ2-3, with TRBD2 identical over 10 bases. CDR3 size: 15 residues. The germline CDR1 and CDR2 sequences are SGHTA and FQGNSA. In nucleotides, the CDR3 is TGTGCCAGCAGCATAGCGGGGGGCGGGACAGATACGCAGTATTTT. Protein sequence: CASSIAGGGTDTQYF.

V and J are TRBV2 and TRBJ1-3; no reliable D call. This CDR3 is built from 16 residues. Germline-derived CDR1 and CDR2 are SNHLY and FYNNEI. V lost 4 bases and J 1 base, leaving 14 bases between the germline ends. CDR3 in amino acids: CASSGANRASGNTIYF. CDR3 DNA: TGTGCCAGCAGTGGCGCGAATCGGGCGTCTGGAAACACCATATATTTT.

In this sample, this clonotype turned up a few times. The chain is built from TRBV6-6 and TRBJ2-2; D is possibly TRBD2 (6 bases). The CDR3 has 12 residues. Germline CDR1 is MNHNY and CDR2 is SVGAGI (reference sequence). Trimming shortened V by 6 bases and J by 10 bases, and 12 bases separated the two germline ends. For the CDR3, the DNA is TGTGCCAGCAGGGAGGGGTTCGAGGAGCTGTTTTTT. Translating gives CASREGFEELFF.

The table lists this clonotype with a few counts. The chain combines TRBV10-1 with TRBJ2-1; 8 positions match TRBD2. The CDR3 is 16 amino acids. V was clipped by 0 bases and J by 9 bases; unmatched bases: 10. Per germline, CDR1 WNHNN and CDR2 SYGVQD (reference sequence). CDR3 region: CASSESMETSALEQFF. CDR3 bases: TGCGCCAGCAGTGAGTCGATGGAGACTAGCGCCCTTGAGCAGTTCTTC.

The chain's CDR3 is CASSPPGLAELGTQYF. Here the CDR3 DNA reads TGCGCCAGCAGCCCGCCGGGGCTAGCGGAGTTGGGTACGCAGTATTTT. V gene TRBV4-1 combines with J gene TRBJ2-3; 7 bases agree with TRBD2. V dropped 4 bases and J dropped 8; count of bases not matched to a gene: 15. The CDR3 consists of 16 residues. CDR1 and CDR2 (germline): MGHRA, YSYEKL.

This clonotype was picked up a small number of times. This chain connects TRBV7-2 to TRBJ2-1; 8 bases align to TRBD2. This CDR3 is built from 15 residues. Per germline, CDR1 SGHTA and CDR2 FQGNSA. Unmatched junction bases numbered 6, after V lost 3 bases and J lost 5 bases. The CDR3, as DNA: TGTGCCAGCAGCTTTAGCGGGGTAATTCACAATGAGCAGTTCTTC. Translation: CASSFSGVIHNEQFF.

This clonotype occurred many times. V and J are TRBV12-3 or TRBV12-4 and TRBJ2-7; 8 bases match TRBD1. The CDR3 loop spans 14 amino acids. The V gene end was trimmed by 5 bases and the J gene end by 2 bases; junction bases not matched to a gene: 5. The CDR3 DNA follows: TGTGCCAGCAGTGAAGGACAGGGAGCCTACGAGCAGTACTTC. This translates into CASSEGQGAYEQYF.

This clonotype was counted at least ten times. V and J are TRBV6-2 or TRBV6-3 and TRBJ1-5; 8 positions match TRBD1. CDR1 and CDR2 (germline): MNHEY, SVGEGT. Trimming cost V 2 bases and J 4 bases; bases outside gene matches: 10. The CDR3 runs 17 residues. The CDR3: CASSYETGQGGNQPQHF. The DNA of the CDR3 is TGTGCCAGCAGTTACGAAACTGGACAGGGCGGGAATCAGCCCCAGCATTTT.

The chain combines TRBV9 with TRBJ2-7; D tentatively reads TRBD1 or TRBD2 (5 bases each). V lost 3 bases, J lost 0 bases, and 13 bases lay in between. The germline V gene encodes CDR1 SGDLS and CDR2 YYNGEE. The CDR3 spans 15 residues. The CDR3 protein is CASSDAGTASYEQYF. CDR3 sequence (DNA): TGTGCCAGCAGCGATGCCGGGACGGCCTCCTACGAGCAGTACTTC.

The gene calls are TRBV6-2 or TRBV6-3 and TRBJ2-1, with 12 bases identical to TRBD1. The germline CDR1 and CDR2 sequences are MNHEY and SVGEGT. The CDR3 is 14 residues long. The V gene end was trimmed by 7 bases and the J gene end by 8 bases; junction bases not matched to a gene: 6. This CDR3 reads CASKTGTGGHEQFF. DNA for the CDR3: TGTGCCAGCAAGACCGGGACAGGGGGCCATGAGCAGTTCTTC.

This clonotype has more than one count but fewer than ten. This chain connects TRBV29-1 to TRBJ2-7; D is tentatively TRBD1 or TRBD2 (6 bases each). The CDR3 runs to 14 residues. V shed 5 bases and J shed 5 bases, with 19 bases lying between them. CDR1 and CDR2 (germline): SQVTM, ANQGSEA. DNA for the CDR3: TGCAGCGTTCGCGGGACATCCAGGTCCCACGAGCAGTACTTC. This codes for CSVRGTSRSHEQYF.

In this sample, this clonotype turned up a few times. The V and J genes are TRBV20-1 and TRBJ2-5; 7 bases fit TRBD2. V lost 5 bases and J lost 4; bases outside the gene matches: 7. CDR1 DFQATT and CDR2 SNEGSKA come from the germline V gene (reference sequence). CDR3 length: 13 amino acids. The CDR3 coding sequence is TGCAGTGCTGGGCAGACTAGCCCAGAGACCCAGTACTTC. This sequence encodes CSAGQTSPETQYF.

The CDR3 DNA sequence: TGTGCCAGCAGTGCATCGCTGAACACTGAAGCTTTCTTT. Translated: CASSASLNTEAFF. This chain connects TRBV6-1 to TRBJ1-1; D not certain. CDR1 is MNHNS and CDR2 is SASEGT in the germline V gene. The CDR3 contains 13 residues. The germline V and J ends were trimmed by 4 bases and 0 bases, with 6 bases remaining between them.

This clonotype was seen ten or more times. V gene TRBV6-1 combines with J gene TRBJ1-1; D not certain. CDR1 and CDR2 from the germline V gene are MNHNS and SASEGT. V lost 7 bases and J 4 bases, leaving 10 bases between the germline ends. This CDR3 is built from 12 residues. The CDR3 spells CASNKGSTEAFF. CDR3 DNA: TGTGCCAGCAACAAGGGAAGCACTGAAGCTTTCTTT.

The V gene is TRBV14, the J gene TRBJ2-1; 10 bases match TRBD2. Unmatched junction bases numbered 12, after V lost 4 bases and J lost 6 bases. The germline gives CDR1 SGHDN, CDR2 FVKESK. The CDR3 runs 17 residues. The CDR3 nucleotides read TGTGCCAGCAGCCCCCGGGGAAGCGGGAGGGTTCTCAATGAGCAGTTCTTC. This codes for CASSPRGSGRVLNEQFF.

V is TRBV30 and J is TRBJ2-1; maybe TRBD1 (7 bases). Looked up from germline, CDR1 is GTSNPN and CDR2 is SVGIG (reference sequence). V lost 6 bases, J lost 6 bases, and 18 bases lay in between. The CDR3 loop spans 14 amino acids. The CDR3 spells CACQGQGGINEQFF. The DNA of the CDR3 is TGTGCCTGCCAGGGGCAGGGGGGAATCAATGAGCAGTTCTTC.